The TCR beta chain under discussion was sequenced for a study of blood T cell repertoires in COVID-19. Enrolled through a virtual design, the participants were between about 18 and 100 years of age and came from under 25 US areas. The method was immunoSEQ multiplex PCR; TCRdb's version includes in-frame clones alone and lacks a portion of them. The table includes fewer than 250,000 clones, around 87% detected once. Looked up from germline, CDR1 is SEHNR and CDR2 is FQNEAQ (reference sequence). V lost 2 bases to trimming and J lost 6 bases, with 15 bases between them. The CDR3 length is 15 residues. Material: PBMCs or T cells enriched from blood (not recorded which). V and J are TRBV7-9 and TRBJ2-3; tentative D call: TRBD2 (7 bases). This clonotype was obtained from a man aged 25 to 40 who had been exposed to COVID-19. In nucleotides, the CDR3 is TGTGCCAGCAGCTTATACGCCCGGGGGGCGGATACGCAGTATTTT. Encoded protein: CASSLYARGADTQYF.